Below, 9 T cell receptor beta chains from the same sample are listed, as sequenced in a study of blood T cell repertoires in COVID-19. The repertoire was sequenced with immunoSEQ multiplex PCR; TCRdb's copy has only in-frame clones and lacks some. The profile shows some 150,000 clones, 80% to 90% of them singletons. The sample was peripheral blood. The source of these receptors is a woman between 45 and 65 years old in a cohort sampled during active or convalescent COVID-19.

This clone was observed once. CDR3 residues: CASSVGQVDTGELFF. CDR3 coding DNA: TGTGCCAGCAGCGTCGGACAGGTGGACACCGGGGAGCTGTTTTTT. The rearrangement uses TRBV7-3 and TRBJ2-2; 7 nucleotides line up with TRBD1. The germline gives CDR1 SGHTA, CDR2 FQGTGA. CDR3 length: 15 residues. V was pared by 5 bases and J by 3 bases, with 6 bases of the junction left unmatched.

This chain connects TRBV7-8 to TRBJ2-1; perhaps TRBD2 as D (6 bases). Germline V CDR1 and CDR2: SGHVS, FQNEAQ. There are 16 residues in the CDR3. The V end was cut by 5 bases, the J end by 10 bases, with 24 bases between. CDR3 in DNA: TGTGCCAGCAGCAGAAACCGGGAGTACTCATCAAGCGAGCAGTTCTTC. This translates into CASSRNREYSSSEQFF.

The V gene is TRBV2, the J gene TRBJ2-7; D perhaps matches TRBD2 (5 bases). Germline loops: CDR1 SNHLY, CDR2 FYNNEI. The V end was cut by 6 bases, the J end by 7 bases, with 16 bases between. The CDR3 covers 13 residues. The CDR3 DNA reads TGTGCCAGCAGCCGAACATCCACGGGGGAGCAGTACTTC. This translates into CASSRTSTGEQYF.

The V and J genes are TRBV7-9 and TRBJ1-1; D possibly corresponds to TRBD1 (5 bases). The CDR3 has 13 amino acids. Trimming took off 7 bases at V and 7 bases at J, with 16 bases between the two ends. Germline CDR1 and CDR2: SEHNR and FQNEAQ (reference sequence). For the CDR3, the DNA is TGTGCCAGCATGGAGGGGCAGAGCCTTGAAGCTTTCTTT. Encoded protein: CASMEGQSLEAFF.

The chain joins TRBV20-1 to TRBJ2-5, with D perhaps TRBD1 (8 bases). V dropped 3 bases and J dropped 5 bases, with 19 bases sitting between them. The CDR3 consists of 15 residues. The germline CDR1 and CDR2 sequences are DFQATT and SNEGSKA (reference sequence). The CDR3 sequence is CSASGPDRGGETQYF. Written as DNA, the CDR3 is TGCAGTGCTAGTGGCCCCGACAGGGGAGGGGAGACCCAGTACTTC.

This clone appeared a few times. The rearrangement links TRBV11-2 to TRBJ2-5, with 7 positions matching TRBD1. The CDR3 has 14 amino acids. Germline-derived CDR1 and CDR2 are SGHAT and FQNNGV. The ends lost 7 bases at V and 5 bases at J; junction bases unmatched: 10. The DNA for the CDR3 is TGTGCCAGCACCAACAGGGGAATCTTGGAGACCCAGTACTTC. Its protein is CASTNRGILETQYF.

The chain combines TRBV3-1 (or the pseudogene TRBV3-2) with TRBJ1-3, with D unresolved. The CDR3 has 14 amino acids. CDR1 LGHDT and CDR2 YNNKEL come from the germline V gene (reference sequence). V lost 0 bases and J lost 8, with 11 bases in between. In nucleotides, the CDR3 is TGTGCCAGCAGCCAAGAGAGGGTTGTGCACACCATATATTTT. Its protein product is CASSQERVVHTIYF.

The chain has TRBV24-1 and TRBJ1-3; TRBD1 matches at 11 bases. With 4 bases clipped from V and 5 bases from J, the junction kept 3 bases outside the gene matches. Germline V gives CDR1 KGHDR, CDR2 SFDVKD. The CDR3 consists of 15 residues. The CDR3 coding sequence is TGTGCCACCAGTGACGGGGACAGGGGGAGAAACACCATATATTTT. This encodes CATSDGDRGRNTIYF.

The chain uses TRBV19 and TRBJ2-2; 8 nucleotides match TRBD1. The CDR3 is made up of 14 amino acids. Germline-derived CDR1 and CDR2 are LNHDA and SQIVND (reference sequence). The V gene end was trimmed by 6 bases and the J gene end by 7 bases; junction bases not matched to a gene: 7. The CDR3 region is CASSLDRVGGELFF. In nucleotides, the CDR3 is TGTGCCAGTAGCCTGGACAGGGTAGGCGGGGAGCTGTTTTTT.